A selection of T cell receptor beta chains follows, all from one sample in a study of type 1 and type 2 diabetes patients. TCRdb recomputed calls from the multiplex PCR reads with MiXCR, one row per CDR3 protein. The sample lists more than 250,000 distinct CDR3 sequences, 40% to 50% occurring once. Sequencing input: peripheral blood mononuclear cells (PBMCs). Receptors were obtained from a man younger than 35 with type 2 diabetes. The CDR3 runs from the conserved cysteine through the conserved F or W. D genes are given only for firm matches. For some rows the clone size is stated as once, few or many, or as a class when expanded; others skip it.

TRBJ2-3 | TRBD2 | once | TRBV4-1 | CASSQVAGGQDTQYF | TGCGCCAGCAGCCAAGTAGCGGGAGGGCAAGATACGCAGTATTTT
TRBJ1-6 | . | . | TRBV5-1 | CASSSGLSYNSPLHF | TGCGCCAGCAGTTCCGGTCTAAGTTATAATTCACCCCTCCACTTT
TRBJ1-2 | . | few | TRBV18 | CASSPDDGRPRGYTF | TGTGCCAGCTCACCTGATGACGGGCGCCCAAGGGGCTACACCTTC
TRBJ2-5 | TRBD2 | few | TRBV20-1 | CSADRGGETQYF | TGCAGTGCGGACCGGGGGGGAGAGACCCAGTACTTC
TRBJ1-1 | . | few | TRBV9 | CASSVGGENTEAFF | TGTGCCAGCAGCGTAGGGGGCGAGAACACTGAAGCTTTCTTT
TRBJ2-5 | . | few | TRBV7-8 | CASSLFLQKQETQYF | TGTGCCAGCAGCTTATTCTTGCAGAAGCAAGAGACCCAGTACTTC
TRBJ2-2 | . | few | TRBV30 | CAWVELATGELFF | TGTGCCTGGGTAGAGCTCGCCACCGGGGAGCTGTTTTTT
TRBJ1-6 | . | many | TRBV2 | CASSRVASYNSPLHF | TGTGCCAGCAGTCGCGTTGCCTCCTATAATTCACCCCTCCACTTT
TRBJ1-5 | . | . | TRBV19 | CASSPLRQVSLPQHF | TGTGCCAGTAGTCCCCTCCGACAGGTGAGTTTGCCCCAGCATTTT
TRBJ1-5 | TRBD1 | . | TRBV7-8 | CASSPTKTGVDQPQHF | TGTGCCAGCAGCCCTACCAAGACAGGGGTCGATCAGCCCCAGCATTTT
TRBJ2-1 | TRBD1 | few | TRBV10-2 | CASSEQGQGLGEQFF | TGCGCCAGCAGTGAGCAAGGACAGGGGTTGGGTGAGCAGTTCTTC
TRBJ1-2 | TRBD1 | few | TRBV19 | CASSKDSTGQLYGYTF | TGTGCCAGTAGTAAAGATAGCACGGGACAGCTCTATGGCTACACCTTC
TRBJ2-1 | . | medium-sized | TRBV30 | CAWSLGTGYNEQFF | TGTGCCTGGAGTTTGGGAACAGGCTACAATGAGCAGTTCTTC
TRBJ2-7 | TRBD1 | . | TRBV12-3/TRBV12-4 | CASSPGQGFISSYEQYF | TGTGCCAGCAGCCCGGGACAGGGATTTATAAGCTCCTACGAGCAGTACTTC
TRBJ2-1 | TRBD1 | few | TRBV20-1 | CSARVVWGQGTTPLYNEQFF | TGCAGTGCTAGAGTGGTTTGGGGACAGGGGACTACCCCACTCTACAATGAGCAGTTCTTC
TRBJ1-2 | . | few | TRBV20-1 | CSAKVAQSGYTF | TGCAGTGCTAAAGTCGCGCAGAGTGGCTACACCTTC
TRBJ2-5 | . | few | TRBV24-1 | CATSAAGNQETQYF | TGTGCCACCAGTGCGGCGGGAAATCAAGAGACCCAGTACTTC
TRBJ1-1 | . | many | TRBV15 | CATSRGGGGGTEAFF | TGTGCCACCAGCAGAGGAGGCGGGGGAGGCACTGAAGCTTTCTTT
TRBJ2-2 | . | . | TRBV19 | CANLGQTNTGELFF | TGTGCCAACCTTGGACAAACGAACACCGGGGAGCTGTTTTTT
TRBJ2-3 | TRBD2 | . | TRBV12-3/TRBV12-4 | CASSFFSGGAERTDTQYF | TGTGCCAGCAGTTTTTTTAGCGGGGGGGCTGAACGCACAGATACGCAGTATTTT
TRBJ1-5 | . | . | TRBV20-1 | CSARPDGNQPQHF | TGCAGTGCAAGGCCCGATGGGAATCAGCCCCAGCATTTT
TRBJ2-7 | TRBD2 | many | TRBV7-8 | CASSPGTSSYEQYF | TGTGCCAGCAGCCCGGGGACTAGCAGCTACGAGCAGTACTTC
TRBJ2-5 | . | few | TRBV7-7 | CASSPRGKETQYF | TGTGCTAGCAGCCCAAGGGGCAAAGAGACCCAGTACTTC
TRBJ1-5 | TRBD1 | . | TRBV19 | CATRQGHQPQHF | TGTGCCACCCGACAGGGCCATCAGCCCCAGCATTTT
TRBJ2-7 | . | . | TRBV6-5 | CASFVSPSSYEQYF | TGTGCCAGCTTCGTCTCCCCTAGCTCCTACGAGCAGTACTTC
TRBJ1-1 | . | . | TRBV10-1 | CANSDGQEGAEAFF | TGTGCCAACAGTGATGGTCAGGAAGGGGCTGAAGCTTTCTTT
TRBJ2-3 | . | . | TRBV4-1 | CASNSSGSPYYTQYF | TGCGCCAGCAACTCCTCCGGGTCCCCTTACTATACGCAGTATTTT
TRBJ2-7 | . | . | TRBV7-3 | CASSLVGDSSFEQYF | TGTGCCAGCAGCTTAGTTGGTGACTCCTCCTTCGAGCAGTACTTC
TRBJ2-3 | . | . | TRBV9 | CASSVARGDTQYF | TGTGCCAGCAGCGTGGCACGGGGGGATACGCAGTATTTT
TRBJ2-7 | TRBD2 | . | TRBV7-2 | CASSHGGERGKLEQYF | TGTGCCAGCAGCCACGGTGGGGAGCGGGGGAAACTCGAGCAGTACTTC
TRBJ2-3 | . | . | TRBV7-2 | CASRGRGYSTDTQYF | TGTGCCAGCAGGGGCCGGGGATATAGCACAGATACGCAGTATTTT
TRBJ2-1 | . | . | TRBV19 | CASMLGHDNEQFF | TGTGCCAGTATGCTCGGGCACGACAATGAGCAGTTCTTC
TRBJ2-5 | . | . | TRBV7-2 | CASSLLGTHFQEAQYF | TGTGCCAGCAGCTTACTCGGGACCCACTTTCAAGAGGCCCAGTACTTC
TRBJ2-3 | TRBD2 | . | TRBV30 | CAWSAGRTTDTQYF | TGTGCCTGGAGTGCCGGGAGGACTACAGATACGCAGTATTTT
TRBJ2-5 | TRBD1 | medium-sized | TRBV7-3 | CASSRPGTGDAGDQETQYF | TGTGCCAGCAGCCGGCCCGGGACAGGGGACGCCGGAGACCAAGAGACCCAGTACTTC
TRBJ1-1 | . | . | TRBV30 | CAWSVYTEAFF | TGTGCCTGGAGTGTGTACACTGAAGCTTTCTTT
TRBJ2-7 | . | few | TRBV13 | CASSLLSEFHEQYF | TGTGCCAGCAGCTTACTGTCGGAGTTCCACGAGCAGTACTTC
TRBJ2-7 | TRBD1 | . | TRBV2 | CASIKQGLHEQYF | TGTGCCAGCATTAAACAGGGGCTACACGAGCAGTACTTC
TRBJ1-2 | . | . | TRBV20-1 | CSASTVRANYGYTF | TGCAGTGCTAGTACGGTCCGAGCTAACTATGGCTACACCTTC
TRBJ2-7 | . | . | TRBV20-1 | CSASSRGKSSYEQYF | TGCAGTGCTAGTAGTCGCGGGAAAAGCTCCTACGAGCAGTACTTC
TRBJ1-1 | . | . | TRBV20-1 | CSARRTEEAFF | TGCAGTGCTCGACGGACAGAAGAAGCTTTCTTT
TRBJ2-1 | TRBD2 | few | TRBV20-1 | CSATAGGPYNEQFF | TGCAGTGCAACCGCGGGAGGCCCCTACAATGAGCAGTTCTTC
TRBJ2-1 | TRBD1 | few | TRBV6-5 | CASSRQGMSSYNEQFF | TGTGCCAGCAGTCGACAGGGGATGAGCTCCTACAATGAGCAGTTCTTC
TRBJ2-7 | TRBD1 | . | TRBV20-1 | CSARRRDRGYEQYF | TGCAGTGCTAGAAGACGGGACAGGGGCTACGAGCAGTACTTC
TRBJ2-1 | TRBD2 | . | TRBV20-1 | CSARFAGGGHEQFF | TGCAGTGCTAGGTTCGCGGGAGGGGGTCATGAGCAGTTCTTC
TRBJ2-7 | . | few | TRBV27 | CASSLGPGVVYEQYF | TGTGCCAGCAGTTTAGGCCCCGGGGTAGTCTACGAGCAGTACTTC
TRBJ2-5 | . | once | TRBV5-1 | CASSLGHVGTQYF | TGTGCCAGCAGCTTAGGCCATGTAGGGACCCAGTACTTC
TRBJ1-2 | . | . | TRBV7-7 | CASREGGGHGYTF | TGTGCCAGCAGAGAAGGGGGGGGGCATGGCTACACCTTC
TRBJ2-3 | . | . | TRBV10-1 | CASSRYSTDTQYF | TGCGCCAGCAGCAGATACAGCACAGATACGCAGTATTTT
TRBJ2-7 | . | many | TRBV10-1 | CASSEGDPYEQYF | TGCGCCAGCAGTGAGGGGGATCCCTACGAGCAGTACTTC
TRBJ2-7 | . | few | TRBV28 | CASRPGLISYEQYF | TGTGCCTCGCGACCGGGACTGATCTCCTACGAGCAGTACTTC
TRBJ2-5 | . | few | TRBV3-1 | CASSQEGSGKETQYF | TGTGCCAGCAGCCAAGAGGGGAGCGGAAAAGAGACCCAGTACTTC
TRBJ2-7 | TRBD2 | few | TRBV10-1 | CASSILAGAGEQYF | TGCGCCAGCAGTATACTAGCGGGAGCAGGCGAGCAGTACTTC
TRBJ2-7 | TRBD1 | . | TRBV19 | CASSTDRGSPPYEQYF | TGTGCCAGTAGTACGGACAGGGGGTCCCCTCCCTACGAGCAGTACTTC
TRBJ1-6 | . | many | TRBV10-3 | CAIRATGRESPLHF | TGTGCCATCAGGGCCACAGGGCGTGAATCACCCCTCCACTTT
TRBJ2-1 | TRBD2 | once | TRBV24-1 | CATSVSAGGNEQFF | TGTGCCACCAGTGTGTCAGCGGGAGGGAATGAGCAGTTCTTC
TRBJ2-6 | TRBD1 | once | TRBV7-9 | CASSFGETGGNSGANVLTF | TGTGCCAGCAGCTTTGGGGAGACAGGGGGAAACTCTGGGGCCAACGTCCTGACTTTC